The 4 T cell receptor beta chains given below trace back to one sample, sequenced in a study of response to subunit inactivated influenza vaccine. TCRdb re-analysed the RT-PCR reads in MiXCR, keeping a single row per CDR3 protein. This sample yields about 780,000 distinct CDR3 sequences, of which approximately 17% are seen a single time; about a tenth belongs to the top ten. Specimen: PBMCs from blood, collected roughly 5 days after vaccination. Every receptor here comes from a man aged 50 or older who received an inactivated influenza vaccine.

Notes on this clonotype: With a much larger clone just one base away, this may be a read error. The rearrangement links TRBV7-6 to TRBJ2-2; D remains unclear. This CDR3 spans 13 amino acids. Germline V lookup: CDR1 SGHVS, CDR2 FNYEAQ. Trimming took off 1 base at V and 6 bases at J, with 6 bases between the two ends. CDR3 DNA sequence: TGTGCCAGCAGCTTAGGGAGCCCCGGGGAGCTGTTTTTT. Translation gives CASSLGSPGELFF.

The chain is built from TRBV14 and TRBJ2-1; weak D call: TRBD1 (6 bases). CDR1 is SGHDN and CDR2 is FVKESK in the germline V gene. The germline V and J ends were trimmed by 1 base and 6 bases, with 16 bases remaining between them. The CDR3 is made up of 16 amino acids. The CDR3 DNA follows: TGTGCCAGCAGCCAAGTCGGGTCCAGAGGGGGCAATGAGCAGTTCTTC. It is translated as CASSQVGSRGGNEQFF.

The V call is TRBV4-1, the J call TRBJ2-3; 9 bases fit TRBD1. The CDR3 is made up of 16 amino acids. V shed 0 bases, J shed 6 bases, and the junction held 7 bases outside the gene matches. Germline V CDR1 and CDR2: MGHRA, YSYEKL. The DNA of the CDR3 is TGCGCCAGCAGCCAAGATGTGAGACAGGGGGTGGATACGCAGTATTTT. It encodes CASSQDVRQGVDTQYF.

V is TRBV20-1 and J is TRBJ2-7; D is uncertain. Per germline, CDR1 DFQATT and CDR2 SNEGSKA (reference sequence). V was cut by 2 bases and J by 3 bases, with 5 bases left in between. CDR3 size: 11 residues. For the CDR3, the DNA is TGCAGTGCTAGAAGGGTCTACGAGCAGTACTTC. It yields the protein CSARRVYEQYF.